The rows below give T cell receptor beta chains drawn from one sample of a study of beta chain features in type 1 diabetes. The method was immunoSEQ multiplex PCR; TCRdb's version includes in-frame clones alone and lacks a portion of them. The table has approximately 84,000 clones, around a third seen once. Input material: stem cell memory CD4+ T cells from blood. These receptors came from a woman younger than 35 in good health. CDR3s include the opening cysteine and the closing phenylalanine or tryptophan. D genes are given only for firm matches. Clone size is not always given. Where it is, it says once, few, many or a class for expanded clones.

CASSQNPSGATNEQFF,TGCGCCAGCAGCCAAAATCCGTCAGGGGCCACGAATGAGCAGTTCTTC,TRBV4-1,16,.,.,TRBJ2-1
CASSLRGSRGLNEKLFF,TGTGCCAGCAGCTTACGGGGGTCAAGAGGACTCAATGAAAAACTGTTTTTT,TRBV5-6,17,.,few,TRBJ1-4
CASSLSTGLETQYF,TGTGCCAGCAGCTTATCGACAGGGCTAGAGACCCAGTACTTC,TRBV7-8,14,TRBD1,.,TRBJ2-5
CASTSVAGLETQYF,TGCGCCAGCACTTCCGTAGCGGGGCTGGAGACCCAGTACTTC,TRBV5-1,14,TRBD2,.,TRBJ2-5
CASSPLLAGGEQYF,TGTGCCAGCAGCCCCCTTTTAGCGGGGGGTGAGCAGTACTTC,TRBV7-2,14,TRBD2,few,TRBJ2-7
CASSRRDRTYEQYF,TGTGCCAGCAGCCGCCGGGACAGGACCTACGAGCAGTACTTC,TRBV7-9,14,TRBD1,medium-sized,TRBJ2-7
CASGTDDPTLQYF,TGTGCCAGCGGGACAGATGATCCGACTCTTCAGTACTTC,TRBV2,13,TRBD1,.,TRBJ2-4
CASSLGGGNDEQYF,TGCGCCAGCAGCTTGGGAGGGGGCAACGACGAGCAGTACTTC,TRBV5-1,14,TRBD1,.,TRBJ2-7
CASSPKGREMYEQYF,TGTGCCAGCTCACCAAAAGGGCGGGAGATGTACGAGCAGTACTTC,TRBV18,15,TRBD2,.,TRBJ2-7
CASSEQGDTQYF,TGTGCCAGCAGCGAGCAGGGAGATACGCAGTATTTT,TRBV6-5,12,.,.,TRBJ2-3
CSVNRVEGTDTQYF,TGCAGCGTGAACAGGGTCGAAGGCACAGATACGCAGTATTTT,TRBV29-1,14,.,few,TRBJ2-3
CASSYGTSGVNEQFF,TGTGCCAGCAGCTATGGGACTAGCGGAGTTAATGAGCAGTTCTTC,TRBV11-2,15,TRBD2,few,TRBJ2-1
CASSVGVAGQGVGNTIYF,TGTGCCAGCAGCGTAGGGGTAGCGGGACAGGGAGTGGGGAACACCATATATTTT,TRBV9,18,TRBD1,.,TRBJ1-3
CAWSGGPQETQYF,TGTGCCTGGAGCGGAGGGCCGCAAGAGACCCAGTACTTC,TRBV30,13,.,few,TRBJ2-5
CASSLAPTFQYEQYF,TGTGCCAGCAGCTTAGCACCTACGTTCCAATACGAGCAGTACTTC,TRBV7-2,15,.,few,TRBJ2-7
CASRPTGTSRGEQYF,TGTGCCAGCAGACCTACCGGGACTAGCAGAGGCGAGCAGTACTTC,TRBV7-9,15,TRBD2,few,TRBJ2-7
CASTLGGQLTDTQYF,TGTGCCAGCACCCTGGGAGGGCAGCTCACAGATACGCAGTATTTT,TRBV27,15,TRBD2,.,TRBJ2-3